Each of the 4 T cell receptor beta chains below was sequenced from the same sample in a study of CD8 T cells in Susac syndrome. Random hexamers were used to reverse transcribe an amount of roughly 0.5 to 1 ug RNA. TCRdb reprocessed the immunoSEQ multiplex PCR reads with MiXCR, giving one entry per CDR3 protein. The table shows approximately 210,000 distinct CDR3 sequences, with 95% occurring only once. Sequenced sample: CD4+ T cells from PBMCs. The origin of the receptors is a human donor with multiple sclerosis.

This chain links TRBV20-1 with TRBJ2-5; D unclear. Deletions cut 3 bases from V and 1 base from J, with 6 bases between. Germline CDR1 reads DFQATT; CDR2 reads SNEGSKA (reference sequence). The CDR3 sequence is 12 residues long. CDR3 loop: CSARFIQETQYF. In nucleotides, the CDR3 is TGCAGTGCTAGGTTTATCCAAGAGACCCAGTACTTC.

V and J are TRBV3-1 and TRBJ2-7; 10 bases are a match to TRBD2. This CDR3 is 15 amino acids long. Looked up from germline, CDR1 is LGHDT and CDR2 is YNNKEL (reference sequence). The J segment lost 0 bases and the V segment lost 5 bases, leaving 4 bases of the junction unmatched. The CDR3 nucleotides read TGTGCCAGCAGCGAGGGACTAGCGTTCTCCTACGAGCAGTACTTC. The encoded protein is CASSEGLAFSYEQYF.

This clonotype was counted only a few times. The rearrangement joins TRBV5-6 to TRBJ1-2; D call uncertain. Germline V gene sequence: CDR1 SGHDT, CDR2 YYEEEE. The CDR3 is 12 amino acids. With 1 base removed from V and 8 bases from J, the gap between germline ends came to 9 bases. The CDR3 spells CASSLKGYGYTF. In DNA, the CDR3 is TGTGCCAGCAGCTTGAAGGGTTACGGCTACACCTTC.

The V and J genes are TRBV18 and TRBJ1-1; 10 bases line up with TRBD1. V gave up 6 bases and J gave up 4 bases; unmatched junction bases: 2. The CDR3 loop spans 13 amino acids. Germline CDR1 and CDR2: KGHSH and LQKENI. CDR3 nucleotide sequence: TGTGCCAGCTCGGGGGACAGGGGCACTGAAGCTTTCTTT. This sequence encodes CASSGDRGTEAFF.